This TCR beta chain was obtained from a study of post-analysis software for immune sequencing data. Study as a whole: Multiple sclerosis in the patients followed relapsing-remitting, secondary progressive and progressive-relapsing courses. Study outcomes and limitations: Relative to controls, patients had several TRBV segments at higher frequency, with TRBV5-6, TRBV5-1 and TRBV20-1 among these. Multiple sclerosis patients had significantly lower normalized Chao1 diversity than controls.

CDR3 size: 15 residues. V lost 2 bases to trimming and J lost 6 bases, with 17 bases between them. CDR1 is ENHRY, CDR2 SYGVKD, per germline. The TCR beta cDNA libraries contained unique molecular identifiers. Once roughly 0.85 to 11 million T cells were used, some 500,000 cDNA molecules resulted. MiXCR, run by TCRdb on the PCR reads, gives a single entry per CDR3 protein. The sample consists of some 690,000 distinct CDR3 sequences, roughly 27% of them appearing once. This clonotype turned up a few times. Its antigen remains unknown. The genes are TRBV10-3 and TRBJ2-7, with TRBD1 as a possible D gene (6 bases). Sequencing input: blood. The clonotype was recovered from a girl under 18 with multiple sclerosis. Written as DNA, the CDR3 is TGTGCCATCAGTGAGGTGACAGGTGATCCAGTCGAGCAGTACTTC. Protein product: CAISEVTGDPVEQYF.